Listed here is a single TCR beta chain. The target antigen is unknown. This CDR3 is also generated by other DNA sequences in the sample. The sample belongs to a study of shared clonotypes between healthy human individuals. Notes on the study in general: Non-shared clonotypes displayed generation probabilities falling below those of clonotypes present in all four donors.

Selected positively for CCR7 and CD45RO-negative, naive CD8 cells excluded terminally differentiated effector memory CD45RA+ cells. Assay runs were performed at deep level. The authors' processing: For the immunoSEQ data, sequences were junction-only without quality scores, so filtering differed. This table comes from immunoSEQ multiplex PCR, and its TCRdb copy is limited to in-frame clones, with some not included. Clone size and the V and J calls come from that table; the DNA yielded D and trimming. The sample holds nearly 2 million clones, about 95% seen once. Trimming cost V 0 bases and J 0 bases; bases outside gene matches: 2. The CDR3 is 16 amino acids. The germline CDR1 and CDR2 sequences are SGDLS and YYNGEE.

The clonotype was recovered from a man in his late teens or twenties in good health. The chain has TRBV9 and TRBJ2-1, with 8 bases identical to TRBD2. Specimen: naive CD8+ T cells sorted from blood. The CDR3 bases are TGTGCCAGCAGCGTAGTAAGCGGGAGCTCCTACAATGAGCAGTTCTTC. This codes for CASSVVSGSSYNEQFF. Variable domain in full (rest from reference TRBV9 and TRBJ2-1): DSGVTQTPKHLITATGQRVTLRCSPRSGDLSVYWYQQSLDQGLQFLIQYYNGEERAKGNILERFSAQQFPDLHSELNLSSLELGDSALYFCASSVVSGSSYNEQFFGPGTRLTVL.